The present T cell receptor beta chain was sequenced within a study of blood T cells in healthy people across ages. The authors extracted at least 5 micrograms of total RNA per sample. Study-wide results and caveats: A conclusive naive versus antigen-experienced comparison was prevented by the unsorted PBMCs.

A note on this clonotype: Antigen specificity is unknown.

Next came a second PCR, run for 7 to 11 cycles, which used a sample-barcoded 5' primer along with a J-beta primer mix. All samples yielded 3 million or more CDR3-containing paired-end reads. TCRdb re-derived calls from the 5' RACE reads in MiXCR, one entry per CDR3 protein. The repertoire holds 750,000 to 950,000 distinct CDR3 sequences, with almost 30% as singletons. These same records also appear under a second study, on T cells of mothers and their children. That source reports: The study sampled a few healthy Caucasian mothers and their six children.

The sequence was obtained from a woman aged 40 to 50 in good health. Sequencing was performed on blood.

CDR3: CASTPPGQGHYTDTQYF. CDR3 DNA: TGTGCCAGCACCCCACCGGGACAGGGGCACTACACAGATACGCAGTATTTT. The rearrangement uses TRBV28 and TRBJ2-3; 10 bases match TRBD1. Trimming took 7 bases from V and 2 from J; bases not matched to a gene: 12. The CDR3 extends over 17 amino acids. Per the germline V gene, CDR1 is MDHEN and CDR2 is SYDVKM.